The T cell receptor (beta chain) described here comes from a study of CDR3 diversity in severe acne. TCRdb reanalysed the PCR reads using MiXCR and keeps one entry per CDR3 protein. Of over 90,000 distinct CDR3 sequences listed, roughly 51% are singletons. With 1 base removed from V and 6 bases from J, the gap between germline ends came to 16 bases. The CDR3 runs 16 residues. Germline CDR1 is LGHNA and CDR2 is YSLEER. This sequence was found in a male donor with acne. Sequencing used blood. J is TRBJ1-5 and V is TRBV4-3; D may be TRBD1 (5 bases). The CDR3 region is CASSQAGTPRVQPQHF. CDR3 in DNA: TGCGCCAGCAGCCAAGCTGGGACCCCAAGGGTTCAGCCCCAGCATTTT.